The entry below describes one TCR beta chain. What it recognizes is unknown. Germline CDR1 SGHTA, CDR2 FQGNSA. This CDR3 comprises 15 residues. V was clipped by 1 base and J by 2 bases, with 10 bases between them. Clones were sequenced by immunoSEQ multiplex PCR, and TCRdb holds only the in-frame ones, with some missing. The table has tens of thousands of clones, 70% to 90% seen once. The data stem from a study of T cell clones after liver transplantation. In the study overall: Samples came from ITN030ST, which attempted immunosuppression withdrawal within 2 years of liver transplantation. HCV positivity affected three of eight recipients; the rest lacked autoimmune or viral indications. Regarding the study as a whole: Low donor cell numbers restricted donor-reactive repertoire measurement in a couple of subjects.

The chain is built from TRBV7-2 and TRBJ2-3; the D call may be TRBD1 or TRBD2 (5 bases each). The sequencing used CD4+ T cells from blood, collected at the 22-month timepoint. This receptor was identified in a human patient who received a liver transplant. Some T cells may be graft donor cells. CDR3 DNA sequence: TGTGCCAGCAGCTTAGTCGGGACGGTCACAGATACGCAGTATTTT. Its protein is CASSLVGTVTDTQYF.